This T cell receptor (beta chain) is from a study of neurological immune-mediated disorders. Documented time point: longitudinal time-point 3. This clonotype was seen many times. Its antigen is as yet unknown. TCRdb re-derived calls from the 5' RACE reads in MiXCR, one entry per CDR3 protein. The table has tens of thousands of distinct CDR3 sequences, roughly 14% seen once. The CDR3 consists of 14 residues. Germline lookup yields CDR1 SGDLS and CDR2 YYNGEE. V lost 6 bases to trimming and J lost 6 bases; unmatched junction nucleotides: 9. Study conclusions and caveats: Across subjects, expanded clones had no CDR3 amino acid sequences in common, pointing to private repertoires in all groups.

Sequenced input: PBMCs. The TCR comes from a man aged 25 to 40 in good health. The chain combines TRBV9 with TRBJ2-1; 7 nucleotides match TRBD2. In DNA form, the CDR3 reads TGTGCCAGCAACCGACCCGGACTAGTCAATGAGCAGTTCTTC. It is translated as CASNRPGLVNEQFF.